This is a list of T cell receptor beta chains from one sample in a study of graft-versus-host responses after intestinal transplantation. Antigen specificity for these receptors is unknown. Profiling relied on immunoSEQ multiplex PCR, and the TCRdb table lists in-frame clones only, not all of them. In the table there are around 84,000 clones, 75% to 90% of which are singletons. The starting material was unstimulated CD8+ T cells sorted from spleen or lymph node cells, obtained before intestinal transplant. These TCRs come from a human donor who received an intestinal transplant. The CDR3 runs from the conserved cysteine through the conserved F or W.

V gene	J gene	CDR3 protein
TRBV28	TRBJ1-4	CASSFFGTGNEKLFF
TRBV11-1	TRBJ2-1	CASSLESGTGLYNEQFF
TRBV9	TRBJ1-1	CASSVGDRATEAFF
TRBV7-9	TRBJ1-1	CASSLVDSLNTEAFF
TRBV6-1	TRBJ2-1	CASSEITGTYNEQFF
TRBV6-6	TRBJ1-4	CASRRTGTNEKLFF
TRBV5-6	TRBJ1-2	CASSWTFVYGYTF
TRBV6-5	TRBJ1-5	CATGQGADQPQHF
TRBV4-1	TRBJ2-3	CASSQAPRERGDTQYF
TRBV4-2	TRBJ2-5	CASSQEGSGVQETQYF
TRBV28	TRBJ1-3	CASTPAGTGNTIYF
TRBV5-6	TRBJ1-2	CASTWEETNYGYTF
TRBV10-2	TRBJ1-1	CASSDPRGAGTEAFF
TRBV6-4	TRBJ2-3	CASSIGTSSTDTQYF
TRBV2	TRBJ2-3	CASSAGTGGDTQYF
TRBV28	TRBJ2-7	CASSLVGREGEQYF
TRBV10-2	TRBJ2-7	CASSRWGSSYEQYF
TRBV21-1	TRBJ2-1	CASSTQDNEQFF
TRBV5-6	TRBJ2-7	CASSAEGASMYF
TRBV9	TRBJ1-1	CASSVGMDTEAFF
TRBV11-2	TRBJ2-7	CASSLGLSLQGTYEQYF
TRBV27	TRBJ1-2	CASSLSSLGGYTF